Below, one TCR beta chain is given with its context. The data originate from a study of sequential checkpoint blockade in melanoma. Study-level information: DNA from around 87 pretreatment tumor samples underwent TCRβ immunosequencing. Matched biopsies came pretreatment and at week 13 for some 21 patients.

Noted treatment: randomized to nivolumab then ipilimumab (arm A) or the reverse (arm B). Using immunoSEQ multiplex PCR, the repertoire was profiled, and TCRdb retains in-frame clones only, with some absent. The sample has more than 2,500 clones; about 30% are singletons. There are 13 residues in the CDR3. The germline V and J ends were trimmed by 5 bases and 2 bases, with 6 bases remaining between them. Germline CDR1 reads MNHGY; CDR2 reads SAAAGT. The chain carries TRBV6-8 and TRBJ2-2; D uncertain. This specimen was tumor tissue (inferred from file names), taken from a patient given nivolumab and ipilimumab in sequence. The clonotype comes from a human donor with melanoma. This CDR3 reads CASSVGNTGELFF. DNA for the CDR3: TGTGCCAGCAGTGTGGGAAACACCGGGGAGCTGTTTTTT.